This entry lists 18 T cell receptor beta chains sequenced from one sample in a study of cytomegalovirus exposure and HLA in healthy donors. The PCR used 60 Vbeta and 13 Jbeta primers. Assay: immunoSEQ multiplex PCR; the TCRdb copy retains only in-frame clones and omits some. The table has roughly 140,000 clones, roughly 9.4% seen once. Sequenced: PBMCs. The receptor source for this set is a male donor in good health and CMV-seronegative.

There are a few counts of this clone. V gene TRBV6-5 combines with J gene TRBJ2-5; a possible D gene is TRBD1 (7 bases). Per the germline V gene, CDR1 is MNHEY and CDR2 is SVGAGI. V shed 6 bases and J shed 5 bases, with 10 bases lying between them. This CDR3 has 12 amino acids. CDR3 nucleotides: TGTGCCAGCAGGTCAGGGGGGGAGACCCAGTACTTC. This codes for CASRSGGETQYF.

This clone was observed a handful of times. The gene calls are TRBV27 and TRBJ2-7; 12 nucleotides line up with TRBD2. CDR1 and CDR2 from the germline V gene are MNHEY and SMNVEV (reference sequence). The CDR3 runs 19 residues. Trimming at V came to 0 bases and at J to 7 bases, leaving 16 bases not matched to a gene. The CDR3 region has the DNA TGTGCCAGCAGTTTATCCCTCCCCTCGACTAGCGGGGGCAAGACTGAGCAGTACTTC. This encodes CASSLSLPSTSGGKTEQYF.

The chain recombines TRBV19 with TRBJ2-3, with TRBD2 identical over 10 bases. The CDR3 consists of 19 residues. Germline loops: CDR1 LNHDA, CDR2 SQIVND (reference sequence). V trimming: 3 bases; J trimming: 2 bases; junction bases outside the gene matches: 14. CDR3 sequence (DNA): TGTGCCAGTAGTATTGGGCTAGCGGGGGTCCTTTCCTCCACAGATACGCAGTATTTT. Translation: CASSIGLAGVLSSTDTQYF.

This clone was seen a handful of times. The chain is built from TRBV5-4 and TRBJ2-1, with D unresolved. This CDR3 has 15 residues. Germline-derived CDR1 and CDR2 are SGHNT and YYREEE (reference sequence). The V end lost 2 bases, the J end lost 5 bases, and 14 bases lay between the germline ends. CDR3 in DNA: TGTGCCAGCAGCTTTGACTTACCGTCTAACAATGAGCAGTTCTTC. Its protein product is CASSFDLPSNNEQFF.

CDR3 loop: CASTEQGPNYGYTF. CDR3 sequence (DNA): TGTGCCAGCACGGAACAGGGGCCTAACTATGGCTACACCTTC. The chain combines TRBV28 with TRBJ1-2, with 7 positions matching TRBD1. Germline CDR1 is MDHEN and CDR2 is SYDVKM. The CDR3 runs 14 residues. Trimming took 7 bases from V and 0 from J; bases not matched to a gene: 5.

The rearrangement joins TRBV5-1 to TRBJ1-5; D ambiguous. Germline V gene sequence: CDR1 SGHRS, CDR2 YFSETQ. V shed 3 bases and J shed 0 bases, with 19 bases lying between them. The CDR3 runs to 18 residues. CDR3 in amino acids: CASSSPHGSLYSNQPQHF. The CDR3 DNA reads as TGCGCCAGCAGCTCCCCACATGGTTCGCTTTATAGCAATCAGCCCCAGCATTTT.

The chain recombines TRBV7-2 with TRBJ1-3; no reliable D call. Germline values: CDR1 SGHTA, CDR2 FQGNSA. V was shortened by 1 base and J by 2 bases, with 6 bases between the two germline ends. The CDR3 is made up of 14 amino acids. The CDR3 coding sequence is TGTGCCAGCAGCTTAGGGAGTCCTGGAAACACCATATATTTT. Encoded protein: CASSLGSPGNTIYF.

This clone came up a few times. The chain combines TRBV30 with TRBJ2-7; TRBD1 might be the D (5 bases). The CDR3 has 12 residues. Germline V gene sequence: CDR1 GTSNPN, CDR2 SVGIG (reference sequence). V shed 5 bases and J shed 6 bases, with 14 bases lying between them. As DNA, the CDR3 is TGTGCCTGGGCGCAGGTTAGGGGCGAGCAGTACTTC. It is translated as CAWAQVRGEQYF. The whole variable domain, remainder taken from reference TRBV30 and TRBJ2-7, is SQTIHQWPATLVQPVGSPLSLECTVEGTSNPNLYWYRQAAGRGLQLLFYSVGIGQISSEVPQNLSASRPQDRQFILSSKKLLLSDSGFYLCAWAQVRGEQYFGPGTRLTVT.

This clone was observed a few times. The rearrangement uses TRBV29-1 and TRBJ1-1, with D tentatively TRBD1 (6 bases). The CDR3 totals 12 residues. With 6 bases removed from V and 3 bases from J, the gap between germline ends came to 11 bases. Germline V gives CDR1 SQVTM, CDR2 ANQGSEA. CDR3 DNA: TGCAGCGTCCCCACAGGGTACACTGAAGCTTTCTTT. It yields the protein CSVPTGYTEAFF.

This clone has just a few counts. V usage is TRBV5-4 and J usage is TRBJ2-2; TRBD2 aligns across 9 bases. CDR3 length equals 15 residues. V was clipped by 4 bases and J by 1 base; unmatched bases: 2. Germline V lookup: CDR1 SGHNT, CDR2 YYREEE (reference sequence). CDR3 bases: TGTGCCAGCAGCCCGACTAGCGGGAACACCGGGGAGCTGTTTTTT. Translating gives CASSPTSGNTGELFF.

The gene calls are TRBV27 and TRBJ1-5, with D unresolved. Per germline, CDR1 MNHEY and CDR2 SMNVEV (reference sequence). V lost 2 bases and J 2 bases, leaving 7 bases between the germline ends. The CDR3 loop spans 14 amino acids. The CDR3 loop is CASSLRGGNQPQHF. The CDR3 DNA reads as TGTGCCAGCAGTTTACGCGGAGGCAATCAGCCCCAGCATTTT.

This chain uses TRBV5-1 with TRBJ2-5, with no clear D. Trimming pared 1 base from V and 5 bases from J, leaving 9 bases between. The length of the CDR3 is 13 residues. CDR1 is SGHRS and CDR2 is YFSETQ in the germline V gene. The CDR3 protein is CASSLTVEETQYF. Here the CDR3 DNA reads TGCGCCAGCAGCTTGACTGTGGAGGAGACCCAGTACTTC.

J is TRBJ1-1 and V is TRBV29-1, with TRBD1 as a possible D gene (6 bases). V was cut by 3 bases and J by 6 bases, with 14 bases left in between. This CDR3 is 13 amino acids long. Per germline, CDR1 SQVTM and CDR2 ANQGSEA. The CDR3 region is CSVEGGAVPEAFF. The CDR3 DNA is TGCAGCGTTGAGGGGGGGGCGGTCCCTGAAGCTTTCTTT.

The chain combines TRBV4-2 with TRBJ1-2; 8 bases are a match to TRBD1. The CDR3 contains 16 residues. J lost 2 bases, V lost 4 bases, and 9 bases had no gene match. Germline CDR1 reads LGHNA; CDR2 reads YNFKEQ. The CDR3: CASSPGDRGNNYGYTF. The CDR3 DNA follows: TGTGCCAGCAGCCCCGGCGACAGGGGTAACAACTATGGCTACACCTTC.

This chain connects TRBV2 to TRBJ2-5; D is perhaps TRBD1 (5 bases). Near its end, the DNA agrees better with TRBJ2-7, so the J call may be wrong. In germline, CDR1 is SNHLY, CDR2 FYNNEI. The CDR3 spans 14 residues. The DNA of the CDR3 is TGTGCCAGCAGTGAAACAGGCTCGCCCTACGAGCAGTACTTC. Translating gives CASSETGSPYEQYF.

This clone was counted between two and nine times. V and J are TRBV19 and TRBJ1-1, with TRBD1 as a possible D gene (5 bases). This CDR3 comprises 13 residues. Trimming shortened V by 7 bases and J by 6 bases, and 15 bases separated the two germline ends. Germline V gene data show CDR1 as LNHDA and CDR2 as SQIVND (reference sequence). The chain's CDR3 is CASMAGSISEAFF. The CDR3 DNA reads TGTGCCAGTATGGCAGGGTCTATATCTGAAGCTTTCTTT.

There are a few counts of this clone. The chain combines TRBV9 with TRBJ1-2; 8 bases line up with TRBD1. The CDR3 contains 16 residues. The germline gives CDR1 SGDLS, CDR2 YYNGEE. The junction had 10 bases not matched to a gene; V was cut back by 4 bases and J by 2 bases. CDR3 sequence reads: CASSRRGDRLNYGYTF. The DNA of the CDR3 is TGTGCCAGCAGCCGTAGAGGGGACAGGCTAAACTATGGCTACACCTTC.

The V call is TRBV27, the J call TRBJ1-2; 7 bases are a match to TRBD1. V gave up 4 bases and J gave up 5 bases; unmatched junction bases: 1. Germline CDR1 is MNHEY and CDR2 is SMNVEV (reference sequence). The CDR3 is 12 residues long. The CDR3 here is CASSSTGYGYTF. DNA of the CDR3: TGTGCCAGCAGTTCGACAGGGTATGGCTACACCTTC.